The TCR beta chain described here comes from a study of prognosis after radiotherapy for stage I lung cancer (dated by TCRdb to the early 2020s). For context, the study as a whole: About 19 stage I NSCLC patients were enrolled in Nanjing, China, between 2018 and January 2019. The cohort was made up of 10 to 15 men and more than five women, with a median age of around 70 years and an age range of 53 to 84 years. The study took one blood sample before SBRT and one after SBRT from each of roughly 20 patients and sequenced all 40 or so samples. After SBRT, distant metastases developed in four of the 19 patients at a median of approximately 7 months, while the remaining 15 patients had no significant progression. Approximately 13 patients had adenocarcinoma and more than five had squamous cell carcinoma as the tumor histology. Peripheral blood TCR beta repertoires were profiled in stage I NSCLC patients before and after stereotactic body radiotherapy, and the repertoires were related to distant failure. Of the enrolled patients, around 15 had newly diagnosed primary stage I lung tumors, while several had oligometastatic NSCLC following surgical resection of the primary tumor. All patients were considered medically inoperable, owing to comorbidities in about a dozen and refusal of surgery in several. SBRT was delivered in 3 to 5 fractions with a biologically effective dose of at least 100 Gy, and image-guided IMRT or VMAT was used for delivery. SBRT was not combined with any concurrent therapy in any patient. General findings and caveats noted by the study authors: No adjustment for multiple comparisons was applied to any of the reported P values. TRBV and TRBJ usage frequencies reportedly differed by metastasis status, in two V genes at baseline and in several V and two J genes after SBRT. Post-SBRT Shannon entropy and its change from baseline were lower in patients who developed distant metastases; baseline Shannon entropy was not associated with metastases. Unique TCR clone counts fell after SBRT (median 10,088 before versus roughly 6,900 after; Wilcoxon paired P=0.011). No determination of tumor specificity was made for expanded TCR clones. Limitations of the study included a small cohort and short follow-up, and the study findings need independent validation.

The CDR3 runs 16 amino acids, cysteine and phenylalanine included. The entry retains the CDR3 DNA only, 48 bases that are in frame from base 1. The germline V gene specifies MNHEY as CDR1 and SVGAGI as CDR2. About this clonotype: The antigen it binds to is not known. A read error may produce the germline difference seen at one junction end.

Two rounds of multiplex PCR were performed to amplify the TCR beta CDR3 region from genomic DNA. In the first PCR round, primers specific to each TRBV and TRBJ gene were used, and the primer sequences were filed in Chinese patent CN105087789A. The second PCR round used universal primers. The Roche High Pure PCR Template Preparation Kit was used to extract genomic DNA from frozen PBMCs. Libraries were sequenced paired-end with 151 bp reads on an Illumina HiSeq 3000. The source study handled its data this way. CutAdapt was used to remove raw reads lacking the multiplex PCR primer sequences. Using PEAR, the high-quality paired reads were merged into contigs. By aligning each contig to reference sequences, MiXCR assigned the TRB V, D and J gene segments to that contig. To remove sequencing errors, CDR3 sequences were clustered according to base quality and sequence similarity. Shannon entropy normalized by the natural log of productive TCR sequence number was used as the measure of diversity. Clonality was defined as one minus Shannon entropy divided by the natural log of the number of unique clonotypes. Progression-free survival cut-offs for repertoire metrics were chosen using the Youden index of ROC curves, with analyses run in R 3.5.3. TCRdb applied fastp at Q25 and MiXCR to the public reads, then kept only in-frame beta chains. Rows with a matching CDR3 protein are joined into one entry that keeps the most common DNA and genes. It is TCRdb's table, rather than the study itself, that gives the V and J calls and clone size. The sample table holds 25,000 to 35,000 distinct CDR3 sequences, of which about 43% were seen once. The ten largest clones capture about 15% of the sample.

All patients had node-negative disease on CT and PET/CT, and none had a history of other malignancies or prior chemotherapy or radiotherapy. About 6.2 milliliters of peripheral venous blood were drawn into EDTA tubes at each of two time points. Ficoll-Paque Plus density-gradient centrifugation was used to isolate PBMCs. Samples were stored at -80°C immediately after collection until analysis. Sample: PBMCs, taken before or after stereotactic body radiation therapy (not recorded which). This TCR came from a donor over 45 with non-small cell lung cancer. Recombination connected TRBV6-5 to TRBJ2-7; TRBD1 is a possible D gene, resting on 6 matching bases. CDR3 reads: CVSSYRRGTPTEDQYF. In nucleotide form, the sequence is TGTGTCAGCAGTTACCGGAGAGGGACACCCACCGAGGATCAGTACTTC.